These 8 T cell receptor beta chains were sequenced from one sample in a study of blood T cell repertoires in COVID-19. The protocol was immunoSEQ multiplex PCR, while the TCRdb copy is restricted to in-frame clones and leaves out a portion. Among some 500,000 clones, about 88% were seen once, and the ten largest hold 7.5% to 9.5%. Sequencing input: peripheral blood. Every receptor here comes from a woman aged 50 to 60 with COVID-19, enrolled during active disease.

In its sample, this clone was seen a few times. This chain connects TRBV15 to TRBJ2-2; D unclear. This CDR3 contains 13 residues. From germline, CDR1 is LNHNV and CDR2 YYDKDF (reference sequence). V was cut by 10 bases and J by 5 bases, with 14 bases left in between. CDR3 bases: TGTGCCATCACTCCTGCCGGGACCGGGGAGCTGTTTTTT. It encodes CAITPAGTGELFF.

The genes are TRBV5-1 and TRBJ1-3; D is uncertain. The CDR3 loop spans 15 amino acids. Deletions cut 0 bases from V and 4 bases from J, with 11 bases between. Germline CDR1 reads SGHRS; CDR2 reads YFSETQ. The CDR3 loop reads CASSLGRPRGNTIYF. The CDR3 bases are TGCGCCAGCAGCTTGGGCAGGCCCCGCGGAAACACCATATATTTT.

The CDR3 spells CASSPLAGGADTQYF. CDR3 DNA: TGTGCCAGCAGCCCTCTAGCGGGGGGGGCAGATACGCAGTATTTT. This chain uses TRBV7-3 with TRBJ2-3; 12 positions match TRBD2. From germline, CDR1 is SGHTA and CDR2 FQGTGA. The trim removed 5 bases at V and 4 bases at J, leaving 4 bases unmatched. The CDR3 has 15 amino acids.

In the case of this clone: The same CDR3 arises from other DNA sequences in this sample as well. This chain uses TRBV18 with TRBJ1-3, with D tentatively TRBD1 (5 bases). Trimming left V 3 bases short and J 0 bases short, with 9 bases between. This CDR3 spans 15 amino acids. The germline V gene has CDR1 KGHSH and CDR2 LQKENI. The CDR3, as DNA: TGTGCCAGCTCACCCGGGGGGAGCTCTGGAAACACCATATATTTT. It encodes CASSPGGSSGNTIYF.

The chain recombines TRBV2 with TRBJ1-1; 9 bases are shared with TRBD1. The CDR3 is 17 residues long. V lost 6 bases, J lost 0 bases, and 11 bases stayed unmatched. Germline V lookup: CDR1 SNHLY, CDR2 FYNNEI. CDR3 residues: CASRYRQGGGMNTEAFF. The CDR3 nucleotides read TGTGCCAGCAGATACAGACAGGGGGGAGGTATGAACACTGAAGCTTTCTTT.

The CDR3 nucleotides are TGTGCCAGCAGTTTAACCTTCTCGGGTGAGCAGTACTTC. It specifies CASSLTFSGEQYF. V is TRBV28 and J is TRBJ2-7, with unresolved D. Deletions cut 2 bases from V and 7 bases from J, with 12 bases between. Germline-derived CDR1 and CDR2 are MDHEN and SYDVKM. This CDR3 is 13 amino acids long.

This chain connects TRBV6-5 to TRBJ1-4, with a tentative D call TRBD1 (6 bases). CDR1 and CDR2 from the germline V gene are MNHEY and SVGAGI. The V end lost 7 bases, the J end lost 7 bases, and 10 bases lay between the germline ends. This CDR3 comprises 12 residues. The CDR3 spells CASTGDVEKLFF. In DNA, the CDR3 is TGTGCCAGCACAGGGGATGTTGAAAAACTGTTTTTT.

The CDR3 here is CASSGGFKRYPF. The DNA for the CDR3 is TGTGCCAGCTCCGGAGGGTTCAAGAGATATCCCTTT. V is TRBV21-1 and J is TRBJ1-1. TRBV21-1 is tagged as a pseudogene. The CDR3 sequence is 12 residues long.